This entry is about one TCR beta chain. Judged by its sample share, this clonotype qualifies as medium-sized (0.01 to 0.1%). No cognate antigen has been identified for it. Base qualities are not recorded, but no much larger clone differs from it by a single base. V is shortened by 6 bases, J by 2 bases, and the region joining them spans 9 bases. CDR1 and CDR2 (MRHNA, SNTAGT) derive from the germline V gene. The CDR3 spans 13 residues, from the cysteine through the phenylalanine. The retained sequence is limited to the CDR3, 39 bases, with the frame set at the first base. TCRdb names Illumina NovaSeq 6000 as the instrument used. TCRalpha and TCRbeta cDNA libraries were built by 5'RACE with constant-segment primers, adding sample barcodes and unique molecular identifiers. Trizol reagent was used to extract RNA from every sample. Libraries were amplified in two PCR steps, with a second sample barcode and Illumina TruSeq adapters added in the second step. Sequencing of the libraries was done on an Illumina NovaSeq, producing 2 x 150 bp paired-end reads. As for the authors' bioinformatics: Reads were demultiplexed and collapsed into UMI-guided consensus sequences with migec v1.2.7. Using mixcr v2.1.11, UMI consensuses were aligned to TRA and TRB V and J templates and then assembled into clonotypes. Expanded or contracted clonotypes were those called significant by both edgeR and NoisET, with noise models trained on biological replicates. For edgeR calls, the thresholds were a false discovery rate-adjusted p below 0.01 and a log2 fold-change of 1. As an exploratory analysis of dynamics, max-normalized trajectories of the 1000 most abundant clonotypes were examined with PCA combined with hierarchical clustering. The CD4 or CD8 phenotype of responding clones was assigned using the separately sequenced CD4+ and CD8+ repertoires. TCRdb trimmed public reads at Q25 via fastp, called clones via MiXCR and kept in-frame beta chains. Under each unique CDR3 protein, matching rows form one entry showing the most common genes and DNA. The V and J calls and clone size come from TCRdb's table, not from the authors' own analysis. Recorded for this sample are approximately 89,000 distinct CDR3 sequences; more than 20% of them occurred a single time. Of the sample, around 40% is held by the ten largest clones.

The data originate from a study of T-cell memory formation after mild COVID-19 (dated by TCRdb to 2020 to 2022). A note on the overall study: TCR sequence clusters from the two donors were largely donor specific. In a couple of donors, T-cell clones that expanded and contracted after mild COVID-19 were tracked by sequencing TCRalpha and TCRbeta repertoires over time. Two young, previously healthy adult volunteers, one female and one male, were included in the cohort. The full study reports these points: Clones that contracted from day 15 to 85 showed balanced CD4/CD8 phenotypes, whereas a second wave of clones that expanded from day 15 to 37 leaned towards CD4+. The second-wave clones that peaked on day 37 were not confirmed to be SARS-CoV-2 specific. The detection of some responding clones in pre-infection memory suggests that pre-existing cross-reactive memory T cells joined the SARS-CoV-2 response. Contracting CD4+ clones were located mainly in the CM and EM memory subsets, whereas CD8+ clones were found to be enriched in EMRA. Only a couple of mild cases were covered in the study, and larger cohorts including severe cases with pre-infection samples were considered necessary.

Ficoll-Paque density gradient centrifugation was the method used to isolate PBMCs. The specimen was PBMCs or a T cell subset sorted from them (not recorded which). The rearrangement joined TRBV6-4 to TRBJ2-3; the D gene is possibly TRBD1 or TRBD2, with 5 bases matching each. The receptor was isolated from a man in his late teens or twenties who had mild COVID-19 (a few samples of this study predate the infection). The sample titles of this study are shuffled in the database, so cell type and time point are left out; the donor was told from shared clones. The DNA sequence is TGTGCCAGCAGCACGGGGCCCACAGATACGCAGTATTTT. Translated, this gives CASSTGPTDTQYF.